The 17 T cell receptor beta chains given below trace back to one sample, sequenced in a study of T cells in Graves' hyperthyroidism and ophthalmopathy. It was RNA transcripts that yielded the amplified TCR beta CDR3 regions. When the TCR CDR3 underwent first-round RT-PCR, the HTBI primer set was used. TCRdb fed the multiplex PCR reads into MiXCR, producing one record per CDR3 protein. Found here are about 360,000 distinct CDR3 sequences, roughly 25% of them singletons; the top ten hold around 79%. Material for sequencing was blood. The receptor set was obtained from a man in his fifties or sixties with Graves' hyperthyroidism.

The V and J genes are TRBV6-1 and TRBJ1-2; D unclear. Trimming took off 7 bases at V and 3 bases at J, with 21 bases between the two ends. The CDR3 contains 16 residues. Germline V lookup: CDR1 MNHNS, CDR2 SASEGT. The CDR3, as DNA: TGTGCCAGCAATAGCAAAGTGTCAGCTCCTTACTATGGCTACACCTTC. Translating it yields CASNSKVSAPYYGYTF.

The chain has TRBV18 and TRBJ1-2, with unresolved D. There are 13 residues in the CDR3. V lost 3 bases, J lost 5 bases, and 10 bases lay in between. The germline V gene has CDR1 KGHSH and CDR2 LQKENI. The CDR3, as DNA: TGTGCCAGCTCACCTGAGAGGTCATATGGCTACACCTTC. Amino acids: CASSPERSYGYTF.

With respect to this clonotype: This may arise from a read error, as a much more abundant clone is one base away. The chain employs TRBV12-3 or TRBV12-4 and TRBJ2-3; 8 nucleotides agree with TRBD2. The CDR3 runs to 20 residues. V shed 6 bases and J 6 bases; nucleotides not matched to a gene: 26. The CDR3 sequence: CASSASVLGLGLAGPDTQYF. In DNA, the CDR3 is TGTGCCAGCAGCGCTTCGGTGCTGGGTCTAGGGCTAGCGGGCCCCGATACGCAGTATTTT.

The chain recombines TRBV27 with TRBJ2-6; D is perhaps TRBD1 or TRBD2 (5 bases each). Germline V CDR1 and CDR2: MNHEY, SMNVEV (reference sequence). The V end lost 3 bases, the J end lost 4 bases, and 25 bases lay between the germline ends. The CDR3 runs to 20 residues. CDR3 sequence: CASSLKLGGLGTWGANVLTF. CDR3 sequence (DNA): TGTGCCAGCAGTTTGAAGCTGGGTGGGTTGGGGACCTGGGGGGCCAACGTCCTGACTTTC.

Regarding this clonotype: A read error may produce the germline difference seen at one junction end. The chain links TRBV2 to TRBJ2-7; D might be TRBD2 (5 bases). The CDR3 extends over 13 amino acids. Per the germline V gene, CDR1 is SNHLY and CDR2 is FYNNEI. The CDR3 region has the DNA TGTGCCAGCAGACTAGAAATAACCTACGGGCAGTACTTC. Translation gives CASRLEITYGQYF.

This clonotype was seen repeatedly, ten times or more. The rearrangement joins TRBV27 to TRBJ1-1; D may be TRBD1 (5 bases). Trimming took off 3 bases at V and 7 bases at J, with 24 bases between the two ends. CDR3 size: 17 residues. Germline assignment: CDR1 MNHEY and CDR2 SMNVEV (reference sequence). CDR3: CASSFGWPGPGGLEAFF. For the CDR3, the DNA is TGTGCCAGCAGTTTCGGTTGGCCGGGGCCGGGGGGACTTGAAGCTTTCTTT.

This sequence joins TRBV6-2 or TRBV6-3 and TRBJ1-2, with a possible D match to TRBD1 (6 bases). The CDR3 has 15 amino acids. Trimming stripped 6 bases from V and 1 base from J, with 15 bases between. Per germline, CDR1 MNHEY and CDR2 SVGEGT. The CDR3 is CASRRTASVNYGYTF. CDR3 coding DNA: TGTGCCAGCAGGAGGACAGCAAGCGTTAACTATGGCTACACCTTC.

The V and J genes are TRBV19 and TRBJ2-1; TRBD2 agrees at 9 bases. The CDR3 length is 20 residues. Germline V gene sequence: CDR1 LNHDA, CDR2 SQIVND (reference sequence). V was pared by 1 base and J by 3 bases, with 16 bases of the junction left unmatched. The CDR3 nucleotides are TGTGCCAGTAGTATAGGGCAGGGCACCCCAGTTAGCGGGAGCTACAATGAGCAGTTCTTC. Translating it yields CASSIGQGTPVSGSYNEQFF.

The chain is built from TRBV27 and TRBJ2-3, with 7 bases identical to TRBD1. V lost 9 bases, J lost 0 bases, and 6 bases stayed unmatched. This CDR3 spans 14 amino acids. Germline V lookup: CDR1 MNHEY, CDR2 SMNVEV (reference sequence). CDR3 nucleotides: TGTGCCAGAACCGGGACAGAAAGCACAGATACGCAGTATTTT. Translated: CARTGTESTDTQYF.

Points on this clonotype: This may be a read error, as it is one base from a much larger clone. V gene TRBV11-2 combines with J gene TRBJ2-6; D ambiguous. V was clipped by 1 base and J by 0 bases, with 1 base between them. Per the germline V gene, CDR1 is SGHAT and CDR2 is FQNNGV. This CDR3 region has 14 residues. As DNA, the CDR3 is TGTGCCAGCAGCTTAGTCTCTGGGGCCAACGTCCTGACTTTC. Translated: CASSLVSGANVLTF.

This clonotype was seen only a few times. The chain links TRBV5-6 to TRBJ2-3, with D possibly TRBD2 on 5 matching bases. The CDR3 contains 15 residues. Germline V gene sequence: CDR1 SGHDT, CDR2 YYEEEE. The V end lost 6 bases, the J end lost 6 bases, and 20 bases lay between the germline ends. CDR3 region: CASTQSSILIDTQYF. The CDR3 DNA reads TGTGCCAGCACCCAATCTAGCATTCTCATCGATACGCAGTATTTT.

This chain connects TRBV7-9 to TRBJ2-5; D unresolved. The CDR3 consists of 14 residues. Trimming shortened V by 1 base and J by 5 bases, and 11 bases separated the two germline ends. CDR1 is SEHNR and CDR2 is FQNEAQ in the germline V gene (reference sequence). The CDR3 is CASSLGDLGETQYF. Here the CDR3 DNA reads TGTGCCAGCAGCTTAGGCGACCTAGGGGAGACCCAGTACTTC.

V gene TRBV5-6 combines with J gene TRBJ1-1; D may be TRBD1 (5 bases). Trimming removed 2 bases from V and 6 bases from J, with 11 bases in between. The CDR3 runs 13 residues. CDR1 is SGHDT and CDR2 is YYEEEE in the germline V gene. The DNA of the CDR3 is TGTGCCAGCAGCTTTCCGAGGGGCGCTGAAGCTTTCTTT. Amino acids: CASSFPRGAEAFF.

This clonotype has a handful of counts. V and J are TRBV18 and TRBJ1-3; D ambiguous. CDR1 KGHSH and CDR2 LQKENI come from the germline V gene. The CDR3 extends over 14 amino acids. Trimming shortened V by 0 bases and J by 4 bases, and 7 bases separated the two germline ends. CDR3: CASSPPSAGNTIYF. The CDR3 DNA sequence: TGTGCCAGCTCACCACCGTCAGCGGGAAACACCATATATTTT. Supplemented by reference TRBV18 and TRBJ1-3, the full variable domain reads NAGVMQNPRHLVRRRGQEARLRCSPMKGHSHVYWYRQLPEEGLKFMVYLQKENIIDESGMPKERFSAEFPKEGPSILRIQQVVRGDSAAYFCASSPPSAGNTIYFGEGSWLTVV.

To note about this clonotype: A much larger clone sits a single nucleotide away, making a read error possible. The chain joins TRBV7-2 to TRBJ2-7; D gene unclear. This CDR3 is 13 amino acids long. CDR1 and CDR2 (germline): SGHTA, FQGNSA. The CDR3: CASRLEYVSEQYF. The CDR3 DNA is TGTGCCAGCAGGTTAGAGTATGTGAGTGAGCAGTACTTC.

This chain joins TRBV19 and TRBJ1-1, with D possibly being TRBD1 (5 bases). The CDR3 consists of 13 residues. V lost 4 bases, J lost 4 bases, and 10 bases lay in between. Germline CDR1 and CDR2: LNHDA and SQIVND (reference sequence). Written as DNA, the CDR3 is TGTGCCAGTAGTACCAGGGTAGGCACTGAAGCTTTCTTT. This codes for CASSTRVGTEAFF.

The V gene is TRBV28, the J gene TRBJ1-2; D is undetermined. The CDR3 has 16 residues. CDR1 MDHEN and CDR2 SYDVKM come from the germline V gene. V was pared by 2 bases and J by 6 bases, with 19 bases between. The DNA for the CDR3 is TGTGCCAGCAGTTTACCCCCCGGACCATCGAGGGATGGCTACACCTTC. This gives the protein CASSLPPGPSRDGYTF.